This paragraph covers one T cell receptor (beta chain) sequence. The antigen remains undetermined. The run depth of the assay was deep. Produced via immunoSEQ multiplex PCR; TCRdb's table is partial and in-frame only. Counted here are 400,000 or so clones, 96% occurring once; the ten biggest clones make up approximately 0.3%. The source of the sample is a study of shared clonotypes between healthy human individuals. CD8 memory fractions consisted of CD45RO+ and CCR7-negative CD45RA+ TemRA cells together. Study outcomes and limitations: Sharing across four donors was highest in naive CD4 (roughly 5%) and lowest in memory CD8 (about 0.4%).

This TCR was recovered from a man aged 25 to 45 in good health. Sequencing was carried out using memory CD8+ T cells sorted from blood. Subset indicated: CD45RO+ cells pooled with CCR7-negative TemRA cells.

The CDR3: CASSPLVSYEQYF. CDR3 nucleotide sequence: TGCGCCAGCAGCCCACTGGTCTCCTACGAGCAGTACTTC. The V gene is TRBV5-1, the J gene TRBJ2-7; D unresolved. The CDR3 runs 13 residues. Germline V gene lookup returns CDR1 SGHRS and CDR2 YFSETQ. V was trimmed by 4 bases and J by 0 bases, leaving 8 bases between them.